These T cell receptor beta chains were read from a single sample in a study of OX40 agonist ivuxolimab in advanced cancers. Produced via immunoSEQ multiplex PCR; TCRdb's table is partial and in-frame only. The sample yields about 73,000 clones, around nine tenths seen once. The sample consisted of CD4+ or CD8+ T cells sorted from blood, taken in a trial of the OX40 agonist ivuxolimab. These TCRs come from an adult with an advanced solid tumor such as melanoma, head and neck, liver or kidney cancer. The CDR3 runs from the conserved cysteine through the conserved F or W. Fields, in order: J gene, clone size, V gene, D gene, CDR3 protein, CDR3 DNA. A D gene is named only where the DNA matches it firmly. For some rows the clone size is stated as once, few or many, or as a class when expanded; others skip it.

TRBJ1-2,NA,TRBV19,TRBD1,CAGSSGDRAYGYTF,TGTGCCGGCTCCTCGGGGGACAGAGCCTATGGCTACACCTTC
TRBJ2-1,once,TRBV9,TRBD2,CASSVGTSGVNEQFF,TGTGCCAGCAGCGTCGGGACTAGCGGGGTCAATGAGCAGTTCTTC
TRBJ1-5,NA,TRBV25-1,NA,CASSEWGALGNQPQHF,TGTGCCAGCAGTGAATGGGGGGCGCTAGGCAATCAGCCCCAGCATTTT
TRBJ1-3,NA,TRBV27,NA,CASSLSQGRGNTIYF,TGTGCCAGCAGTTTATCACAGGGTCGCGGAAACACCATATATTTT
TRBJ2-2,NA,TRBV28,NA,CASSLRRGSGTGELFF,TGTGCCAGCAGTTTAAGGCGCGGTAGTGGCACCGGGGAGCTGTTTTTT
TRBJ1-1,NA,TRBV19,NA,CASSISVGGPNTEAFF,TGTGCCAGTAGTATCTCGGTGGGGGGCCCTAACACTGAAGCTTTCTTT
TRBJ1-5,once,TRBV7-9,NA,CASSLMTDEQPQHF,TGTGCCAGCAGCTTAATGACGGATGAGCAGCCCCAGCATTTT
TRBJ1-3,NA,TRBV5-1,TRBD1,CASSSTGEGNTIYF,TGCGCCAGCAGCTCGACAGGGGAAGGAAACACCATATATTTT
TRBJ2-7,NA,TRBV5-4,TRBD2,CASRLAGGPPYEQYF,TGTGCCAGCCGACTAGCGGGGGGGCCCCCCTACGAGCAGTACTTC
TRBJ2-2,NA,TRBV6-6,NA,CASSPLLGGTGELFF,TGTGCCAGCAGCCCGCTACTTGGGGGAACCGGGGAGCTGTTTTTT
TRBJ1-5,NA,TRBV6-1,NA,CASRESLSNQPQHF,TGTGCCAGCAGGGAAAGTTTAAGCAATCAGCCCCAGCATTTT
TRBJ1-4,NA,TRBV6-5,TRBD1,CASSGTGREKLFF,TGTGCCAGCAGCGGGACAGGGAGGGAAAAACTGTTTTTT
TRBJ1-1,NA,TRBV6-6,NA,CASSSPPLEAFF,TGTGCCAGCAGTTCACCACCCCTGGAAGCTTTCTTT
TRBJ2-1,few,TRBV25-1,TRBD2,CASSGYSGGDEQFF,TGTGCCAGCAGTGGGTATTCGGGGGGTGATGAGCAGTTCTTC
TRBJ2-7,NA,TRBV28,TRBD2,CASTGGARLGEQYF,TGTGCCAGCACGGGGGGAGCCCGGCTCGGCGAGCAGTACTTC
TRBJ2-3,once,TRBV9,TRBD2,CASSALTSGGSTDTQYF,TGTGCCAGCAGCGCTCTAACTAGCGGGGGAAGCACAGATACGCAGTATTTT
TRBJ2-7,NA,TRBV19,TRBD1,CASSKGQGYEQYF,TGTGCCAGTAGTAAGGGACAGGGCTACGAGCAGTACTTC
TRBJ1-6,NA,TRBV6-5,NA,CASSYFGTAINSPLHF,TGTGCCAGCAGTTACTTCGGTACAGCTATTAATTCACCCCTCCACTTT
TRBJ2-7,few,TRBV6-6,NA,CASSGSEQYF,TGTGCCAGCTCAGGGAGCGAGCAGTACTTC
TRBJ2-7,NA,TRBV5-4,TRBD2,CASSSSLGRAYNEQYF,TGTGCCAGCAGCTCCAGTCTCGGGAGGGCATACAACGAGCAGTACTTC
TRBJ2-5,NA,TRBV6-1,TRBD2,CASSAKGGRLQETQYF,TGTGCCAGCAGTGCCAAAGGCGGGAGGCTTCAAGAGACCCAGTACTTC
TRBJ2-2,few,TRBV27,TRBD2,CASSSLAGGSRELFF,TGTGCCAGCAGTTCTCTAGCGGGAGGGTCAAGGGAGCTGTTTTTT